This TCR beta chain originates from a study of Ad26.COV2.S vaccination and SARS-CoV-2 variants. TCRdb keeps only in-frame clones here, not all; method: immunoSEQ multiplex PCR. The table records fewer than 500,000 clones, roughly nine tenths of them present only once. V lost 9 bases and J lost 5, with 16 bases in between. CDR1 is MNHEY, CDR2 SMNVEV, per germline (reference sequence). The CDR3 sequence is 13 residues long. Indicated treatment: roughly 18 received Ad26.COV2.S at low or high dose, single or two shots; 5 received placebo; per-sample allocation not given. The samples date from day 63 after the first vaccine or placebo injection.

The sequence came from a person aged 18-65 years who received the Ad26.COV2.S COVID-19 vaccine or a placebo. The sequencing used peripheral blood, collected in a trial of Ad26.COV2.S vaccine versus placebo. The rearrangement uses TRBV27 and TRBJ2-5, with D possibly TRBD1 on 5 matching bases. CDR3 loop: CASKGAVQETQYF. The CDR3, as DNA: TGTGCCAGTAAAGGGGCAGTGCAGGAGACCCAGTACTTC.